This is a list of T cell receptor beta chains from one sample in a study of cytomegalovirus exposure and HLA in healthy donors. The table came from immunoSEQ multiplex PCR; TCRdb's copy has only in-frame clones and leaves some out. The sample carries roughly 150,000 clones, approximately 9% recorded once. What was sequenced was PBMCs. The receptors were gathered from a male donor in good health and CMV-seronegative. CDR3s include the opening cysteine and the closing phenylalanine or tryptophan. A D gene is named only where the DNA matches it firmly. The size of a clone is reported for some rows only, either as once, few or many, or as a class for expanded clones.

V gene	J gene	D gene	clone size	CDR3 DNA	CDR3 protein
TRBV27	TRBJ2-7	.	.	TGTGCCAGCAGCCTTTACGGGGTCACCTACGAGCAGTACTTC	CASSLYGVTYEQYF
TRBV5-1	TRBJ1-1	TRBD1	few	TGCGCCAGCGCTCAGGGACAGGATAACACTGAAGCTTTCTTT	CASAQGQDNTEAFF
TRBV7-2	TRBJ2-7	.	.	TGTGCCAGCAGCTACGGACAGTTCGAGCAGTACTTC	CASSYGQFEQYF
TRBV2	TRBJ2-6	TRBD1	.	TGTGCCAGCAGTGAATTCCAGGGGGCCGGGGCCAACGTCCTGACTTTC	CASSEFQGAGANVLTF
TRBV6-6	TRBJ1-1	.	.	TGTGCCAGCATAACCGGGGGGGCTGAAGCTTTCTTT	CASITGGAEAFF
TRBV6-5	TRBJ2-7	.	few	TGTGCCAGCAGTTACTCAGACAGCTCCTACGAGCAGTACTTC	CASSYSDSSYEQYF
TRBV7-9	TRBJ2-3	TRBD2	.	TGTGCCAGCAGCTTAGTAGCGGGGGCGGGCACAGATACGCAGTATTTT	CASSLVAGAGTDTQYF
TRBV15	TRBJ1-1	TRBD1	few	TGTGCCACCAGCAGAGTTAATGGCAGGGGGCAGAGGAACACTGAAGCTTTCTTT	CATSRVNGRGQRNTEAFF
TRBV11-3	TRBJ2-2	TRBD2	.	TGTGCCAGCAGCTTAGCGCGGGGGGCGACCGGGGAGCTGTTTTTT	CASSLARGATGELFF
TRBV15	TRBJ2-1	TRBD1	few	TGTGCCACCAGCAGAGATCGTACCCAAGGGACAGGGGTATCCAATGAGCAGTTCTTC	CATSRDRTQGTGVSNEQFF